This T cell receptor beta chain was found in a study of T cell repertoires in cytomegalovirus infection. The CDR3 is 13 amino acids. V lost 2 bases and J 9 bases, leaving 11 bases between the germline ends. Germline V gene data show CDR1 as MNHEY and CDR2 as SVGAGI. In its sample, this clonotype was seen a few times. The antigen is unknown. TCRdb redid the calling of the reads with MiXCR, one entry per CDR3 protein. The sample includes 900,000 to 950,000 distinct CDR3 sequences, roughly 30% of them seen just once. This rearrangement joins TRBV6-5 to TRBJ1-5, with a possible D match to TRBD1 (6 bases). This material consisted of cultured CD8+ T cells from PBMCs, taken from culture after CMV antigen stimulation. The TCR originated in a human donor in good health (CMV status not recorded). Some clones in this sample may be carry-over from other donors' samples. The CDR3 DNA is TGTGCCAGCAGTTACGGGACACTTGGGCCCCAGCATTTT. Protein product: CASSYGTLGPQHF.